This TCR beta chain was sequenced in a study of OX40 agonist ivuxolimab in advanced cancers. Autoimmune disease history or systemic immunosuppression meant exclusion. V dropped 6 bases and J dropped 1 base, with 15 bases sitting between them. The CDR3 has 15 amino acids. Germline CDR1 and CDR2: SGHNT and YYREEE (reference sequence). Clones were sequenced by immunoSEQ multiplex PCR, and TCRdb holds only the in-frame ones, with some missing. Among approximately 73,000 clones listed, approximately 90% were seen once. This sequence was found in an adult with an advanced solid tumor such as melanoma, head and neck, liver or kidney cancer. V is TRBV5-4 and J is TRBJ2-3; a possible D gene is TRBD1 (6 bases). This specimen was CD4+ or CD8+ T cells sorted from blood, taken in a trial of the OX40 agonist ivuxolimab. CDR3 residues: CASNSGTPGTDTQYF. The CDR3 DNA reads as TGTGCCAGCAATTCCGGGACACCCGGCACAGATACGCAGTATTTT.